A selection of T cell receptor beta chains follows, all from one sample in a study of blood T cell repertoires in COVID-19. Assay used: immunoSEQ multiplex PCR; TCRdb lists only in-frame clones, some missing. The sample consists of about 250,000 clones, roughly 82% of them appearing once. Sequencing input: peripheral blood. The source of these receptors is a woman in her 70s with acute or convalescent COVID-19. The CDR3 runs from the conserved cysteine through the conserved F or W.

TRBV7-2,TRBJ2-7,CASSPARTRGEQYF
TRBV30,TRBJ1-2,CAWSKGGSTNYGYTF
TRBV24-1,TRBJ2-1,CATSEGTGVYNEQFF
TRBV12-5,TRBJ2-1,CASGAATSGPYNEQFF
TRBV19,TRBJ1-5,CASSTSSTGNQPQHF
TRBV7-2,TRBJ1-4,CASSLSWPPRGQGSEKLFF
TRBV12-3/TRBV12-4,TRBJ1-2,CASSQGWDGYTF
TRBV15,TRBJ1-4,CATRFNSLGDEKLFF
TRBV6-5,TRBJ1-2,CASTGAGANYGYTF
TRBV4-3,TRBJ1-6,CASSQDSIPNSPLHF
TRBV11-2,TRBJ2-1,CASSLSLAGYYNEQFF
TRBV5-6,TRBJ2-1,CASSDSGVRVPGEQFF
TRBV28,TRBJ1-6,CASSLPDRGRYSPLHF
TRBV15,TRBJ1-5,CATSRDPGGNQPQHF
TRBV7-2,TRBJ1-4,CASSPGRGRPNKKLFF
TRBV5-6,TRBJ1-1,CASSFGTEAFF
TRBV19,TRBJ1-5,CASSTLPGGNQPQHF
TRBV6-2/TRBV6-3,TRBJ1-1,CASSSFRNTEAFF
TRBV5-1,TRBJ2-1,CASSPVQNSEQFF
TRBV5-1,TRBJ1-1,CASSPLWPPQERPFF
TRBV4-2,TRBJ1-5,CASSQELGTGVSNQPQHF
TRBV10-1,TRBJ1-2,CASSPGDYGYTF
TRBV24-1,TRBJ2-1,CATSDPTGSSYNEQFF
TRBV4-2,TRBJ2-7,CASSQDRDISYEQYF
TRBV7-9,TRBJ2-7,CASSFTGTYEQYF
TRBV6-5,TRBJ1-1,CASSTGTSINRAFF
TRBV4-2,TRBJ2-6,CASSQDGTVGANVLTF
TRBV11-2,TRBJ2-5,CASSWTGEKTQYF
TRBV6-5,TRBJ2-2,CASRRGGPGELFF
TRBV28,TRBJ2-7,CASGPGTGYSYEQYF
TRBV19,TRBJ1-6,CATQGRGGSPLHF
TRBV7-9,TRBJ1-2,CASSLGQESYGYTF
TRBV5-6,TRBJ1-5,CASSLALGFGGQPQHF
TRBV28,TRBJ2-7,CASRGQGAFDYEQYF
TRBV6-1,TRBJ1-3,CASSEGTGDSGNTIYF
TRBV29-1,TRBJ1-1,CSVEASPGGWNTEAFF
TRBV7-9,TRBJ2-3,CASSFGSGGPRTDTQYF
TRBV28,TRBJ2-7,CASSRTDYEQYF
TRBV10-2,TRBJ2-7,CASVKRGGVSYEQYF
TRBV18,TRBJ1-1,CASLNRDRISEFF
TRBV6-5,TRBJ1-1,CASTQDRVGTEAFF
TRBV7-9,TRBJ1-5,CASSGGGLNQPQHF
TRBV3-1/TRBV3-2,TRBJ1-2,CASSQPRDKILF
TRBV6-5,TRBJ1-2,CASSYRPWRGDGYTF
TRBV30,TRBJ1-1,CAWSRQVNTEAFF